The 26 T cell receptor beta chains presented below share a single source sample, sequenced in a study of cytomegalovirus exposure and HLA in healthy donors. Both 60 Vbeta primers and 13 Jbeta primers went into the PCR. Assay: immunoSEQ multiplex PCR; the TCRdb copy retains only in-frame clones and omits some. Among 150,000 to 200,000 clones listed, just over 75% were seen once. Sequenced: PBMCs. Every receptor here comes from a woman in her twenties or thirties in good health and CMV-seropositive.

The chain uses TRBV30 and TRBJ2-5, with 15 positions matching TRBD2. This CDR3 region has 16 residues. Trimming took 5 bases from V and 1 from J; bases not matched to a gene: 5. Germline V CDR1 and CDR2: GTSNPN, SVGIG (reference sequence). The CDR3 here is CAWGGLAGGFQETQYF. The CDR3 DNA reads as TGTGCCTGGGGGGGACTAGCGGGAGGTTTCCAAGAGACCCAGTACTTC. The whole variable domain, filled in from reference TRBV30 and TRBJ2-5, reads SQTIHQWPATLVQPVGSPLSLECTVEGTSNPNLYWYRQAAGRGLQLLFYSVGIGQISSEVPQNLSASRPQDRQFILSSKKLLLSDSGFYLCAWGGLAGGFQETQYFGPGTRLLVL.

CDR3 region: CASSYPTGTGETQYF. The CDR3 DNA reads as TGTGCCAGCAGTTACCCGACAGGGACCGGAGAGACCCAGTACTTC. The rearrangement uses TRBV6-6 and TRBJ2-5, with 7 nucleotides matching TRBD1. Per the germline V gene, CDR1 is MNHNY and CDR2 is SVGAGI (reference sequence). J lost 4 bases, V lost 2 bases, and 7 bases had no gene match. CDR3 length: 15 amino acids.

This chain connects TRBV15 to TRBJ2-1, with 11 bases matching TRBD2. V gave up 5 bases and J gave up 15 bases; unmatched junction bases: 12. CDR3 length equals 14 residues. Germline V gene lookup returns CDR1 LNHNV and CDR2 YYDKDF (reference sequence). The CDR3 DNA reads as TGTGCCACCAGCTCCGGACTAGCGGGTGAGGGAGCGTTCTTC. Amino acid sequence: CATSSGLAGEGAFF.

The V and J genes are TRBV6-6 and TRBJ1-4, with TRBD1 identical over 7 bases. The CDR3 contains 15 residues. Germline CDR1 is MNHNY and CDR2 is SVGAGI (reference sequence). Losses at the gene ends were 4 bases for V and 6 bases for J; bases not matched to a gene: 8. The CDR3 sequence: CASSSRQGWDEKLFF. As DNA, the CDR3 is TGTGCCAGCAGTTCCCGACAGGGTTGGGATGAAAAACTGTTTTTT.

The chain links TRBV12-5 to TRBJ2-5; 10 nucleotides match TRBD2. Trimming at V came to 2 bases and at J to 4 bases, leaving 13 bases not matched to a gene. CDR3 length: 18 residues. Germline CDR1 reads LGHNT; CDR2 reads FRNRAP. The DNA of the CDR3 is TGTGCTAGTGGTTTGACGTGGAATAGCGGGAGGTTAGGAGAGACCCAGTACTTC. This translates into CASGLTWNSGRLGETQYF. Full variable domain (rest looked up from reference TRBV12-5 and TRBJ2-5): DARVTQTPRHKVTEMGQEVTMRCQPILGHNTVFWYRQTMMQGLELLAYFRNRAPLDDSGMPKDRFSAEMPDATLATLKIQPSEPRDSAVYFCASGLTWNSGRLGETQYFGPGTRLLVL.

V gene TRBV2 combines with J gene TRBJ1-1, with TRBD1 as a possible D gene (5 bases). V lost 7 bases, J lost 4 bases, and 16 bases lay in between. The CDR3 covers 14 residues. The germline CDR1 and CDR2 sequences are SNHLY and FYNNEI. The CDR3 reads CASIKGALVTEAFF. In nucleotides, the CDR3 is TGTGCCAGCATAAAAGGGGCCCTAGTCACTGAAGCTTTCTTT.

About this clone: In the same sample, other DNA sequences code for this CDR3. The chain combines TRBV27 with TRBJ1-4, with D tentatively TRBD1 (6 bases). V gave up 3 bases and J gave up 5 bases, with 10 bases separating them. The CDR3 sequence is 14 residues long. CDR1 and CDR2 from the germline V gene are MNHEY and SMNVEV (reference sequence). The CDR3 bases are TGTGCCAGCAGTTTGGGTAGGGGGAATGAAAAACTGTTTTTT. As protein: CASSLGRGNEKLFF.

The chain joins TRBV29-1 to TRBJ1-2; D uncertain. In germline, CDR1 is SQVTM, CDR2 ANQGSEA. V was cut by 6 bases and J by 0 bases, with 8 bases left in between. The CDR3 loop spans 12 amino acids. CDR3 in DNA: TGCAGCGTCGAGGCTACTAACTATGGCTACACCTTC. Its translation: CSVEATNYGYTF.

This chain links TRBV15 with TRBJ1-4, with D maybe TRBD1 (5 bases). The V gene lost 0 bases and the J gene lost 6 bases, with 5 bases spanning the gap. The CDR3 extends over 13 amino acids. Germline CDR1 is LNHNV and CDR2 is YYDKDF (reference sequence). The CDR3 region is CATSRDRDEKLFF. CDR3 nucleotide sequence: TGTGCCACCAGCAGAGACAGGGATGAAAAACTGTTTTTT.

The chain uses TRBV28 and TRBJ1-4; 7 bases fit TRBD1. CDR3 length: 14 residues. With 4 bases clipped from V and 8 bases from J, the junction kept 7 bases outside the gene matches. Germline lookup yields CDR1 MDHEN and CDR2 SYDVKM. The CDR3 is CASSSQGPFEKLFF. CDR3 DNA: TGTGCCAGCAGTTCACAGGGGCCGTTCGAAAAACTGTTTTTT.

The CDR3 spells CATHLGQGTYEQYF. CDR3 DNA: TGTGCCACCCATCTGGGACAGGGGACCTACGAGCAGTACTTC. The chain couples TRBV2 to TRBJ2-7; 10 bases are shared with TRBD1. Germline V gene lookup returns CDR1 SNHLY and CDR2 FYNNEI. This CDR3 is 14 amino acids long. V trimming: 10 bases; J trimming: 2 bases; junction bases outside the gene matches: 8.

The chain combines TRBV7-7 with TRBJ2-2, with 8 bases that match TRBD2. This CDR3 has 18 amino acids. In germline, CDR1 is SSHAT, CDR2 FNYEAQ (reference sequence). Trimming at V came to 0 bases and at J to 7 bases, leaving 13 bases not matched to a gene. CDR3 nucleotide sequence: TGTGCCAGCAGCTTAGCGCCGGGAGGGTTCGGCGGGGACGGGGAGCTGTTTTTT. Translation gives CASSLAPGGFGGDGELFF.

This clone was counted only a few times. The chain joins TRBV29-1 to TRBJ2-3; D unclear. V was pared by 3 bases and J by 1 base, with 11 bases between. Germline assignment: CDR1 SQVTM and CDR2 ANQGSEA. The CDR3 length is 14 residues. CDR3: CSVDLAFGTDTQYF. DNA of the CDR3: TGCAGCGTTGATTTGGCTTTTGGCACAGATACGCAGTATTTT.

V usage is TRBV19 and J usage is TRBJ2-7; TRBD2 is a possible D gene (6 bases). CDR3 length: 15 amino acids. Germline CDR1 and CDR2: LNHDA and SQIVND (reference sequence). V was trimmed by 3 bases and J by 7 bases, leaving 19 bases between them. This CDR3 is CASSIDRDFVTEQYF. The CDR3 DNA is TGTGCCAGTAGTATCGATCGGGACTTCGTGACAGAGCAGTACTTC.

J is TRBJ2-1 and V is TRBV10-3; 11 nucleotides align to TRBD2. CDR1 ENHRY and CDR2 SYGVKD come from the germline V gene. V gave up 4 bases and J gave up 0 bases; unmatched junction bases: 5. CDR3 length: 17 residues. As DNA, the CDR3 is TGTGCCATCAGTGGACTAGCGGGGATAAGCTCCTACAATGAGCAGTTCTTC. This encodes CAISGLAGISSYNEQFF.

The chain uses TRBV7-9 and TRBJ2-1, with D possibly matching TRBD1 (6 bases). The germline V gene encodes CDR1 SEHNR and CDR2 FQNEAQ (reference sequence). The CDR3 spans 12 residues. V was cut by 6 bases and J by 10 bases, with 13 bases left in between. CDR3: CASRVGAGEQFF. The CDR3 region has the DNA TGTGCCAGCAGGGTGGGGGCCGGCGAGCAGTTCTTC. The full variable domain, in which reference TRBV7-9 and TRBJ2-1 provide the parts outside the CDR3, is DTGVSQNPRHKITKRGQNVTFRCDPISEHNRLYWYRQTLGQGPEFLTYFQNEAQLEKSRLLSDRFSAERPKGSFSTLEIQRTEQGDSAMYLCASRVGAGEQFFGPGTRLTVL.

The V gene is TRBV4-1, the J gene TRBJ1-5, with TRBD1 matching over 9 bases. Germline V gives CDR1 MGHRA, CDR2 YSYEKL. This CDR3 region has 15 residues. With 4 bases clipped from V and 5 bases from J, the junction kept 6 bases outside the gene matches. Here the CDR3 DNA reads TGCGCCAGCAGCCGGGACCGGGACAGGGATCAGCCCCAGCATTTT. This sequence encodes CASSRDRDRDQPQHF.

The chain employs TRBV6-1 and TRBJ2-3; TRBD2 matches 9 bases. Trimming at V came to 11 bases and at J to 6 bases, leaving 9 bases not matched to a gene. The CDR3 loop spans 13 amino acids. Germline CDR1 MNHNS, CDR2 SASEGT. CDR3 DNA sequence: TGTGCCGCCCGGGGGCGGGGGGGGGATACGCAGTATTTT. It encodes CAARGRGGDTQYF.

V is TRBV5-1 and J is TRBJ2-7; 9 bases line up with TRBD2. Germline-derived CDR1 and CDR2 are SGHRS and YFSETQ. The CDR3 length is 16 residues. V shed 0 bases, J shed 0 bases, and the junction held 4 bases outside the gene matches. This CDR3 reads CASSLGLAGTSYEQYF. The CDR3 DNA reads TGCGCCAGCAGCTTGGGCCTAGCGGGGACCTCCTACGAGCAGTACTTC.

The CDR3 DNA sequence: TGTGCCAGCAGTGTACAGGGGGTGAGCTCCTACGAGCAGTACTTC. Amino acids: CASSVQGVSSYEQYF. This rearrangement joins TRBV6-1 to TRBJ2-7, with 8 bases fitting TRBD1. V was clipped by 4 bases and J by 0 bases; unmatched bases: 5. CDR3 length: 15 amino acids. The germline gives CDR1 MNHNS, CDR2 SASEGT.

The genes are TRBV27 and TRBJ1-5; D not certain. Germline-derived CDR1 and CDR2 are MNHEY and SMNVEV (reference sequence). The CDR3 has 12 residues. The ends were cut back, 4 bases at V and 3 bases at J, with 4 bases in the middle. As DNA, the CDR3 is TGTGCCAGCAGTTCACTCAATCAGCCCCAGCATTTT. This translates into CASSSLNQPQHF.

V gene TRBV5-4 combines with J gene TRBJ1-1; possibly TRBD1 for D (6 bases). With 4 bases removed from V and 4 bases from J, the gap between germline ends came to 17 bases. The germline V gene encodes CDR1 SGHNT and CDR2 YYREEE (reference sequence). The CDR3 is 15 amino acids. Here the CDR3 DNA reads TGTGCCAGCAGCGAAAACAGGGTGGGGAGCACTGAAGCTTTCTTT. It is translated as CASSENRVGSTEAFF. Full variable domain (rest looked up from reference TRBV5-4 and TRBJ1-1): ETGVTQSPTHLIKTRGQQVTLRCSSQSGHNTVSWYQQALGQGPQFIFQYYREEENGRGNFPPRFSGLQFPNYSSELNVNALELDDSALYLCASSENRVGSTEAFFGQGTRLTVV.

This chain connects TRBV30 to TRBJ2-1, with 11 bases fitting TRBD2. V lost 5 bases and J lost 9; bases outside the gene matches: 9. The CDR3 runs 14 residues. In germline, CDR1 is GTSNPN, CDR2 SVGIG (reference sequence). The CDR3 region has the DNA TGTGCCTGGGTAGCGGGAGGGATTTTCACTGAGCAGTTCTTC. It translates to CAWVAGGIFTEQFF.

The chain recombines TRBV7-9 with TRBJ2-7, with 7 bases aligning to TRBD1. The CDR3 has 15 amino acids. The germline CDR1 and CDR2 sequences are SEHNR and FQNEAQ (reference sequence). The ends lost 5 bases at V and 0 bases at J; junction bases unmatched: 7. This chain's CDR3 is CASSRQGWGSYEQYF. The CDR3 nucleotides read TGTGCCAGCAGCCGACAGGGATGGGGCTCCTACGAGCAGTACTTC.

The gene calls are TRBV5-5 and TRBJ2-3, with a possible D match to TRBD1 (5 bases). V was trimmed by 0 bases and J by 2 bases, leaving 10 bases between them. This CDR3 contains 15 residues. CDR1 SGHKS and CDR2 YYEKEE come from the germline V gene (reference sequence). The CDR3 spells CASSLGDSITDTQYF. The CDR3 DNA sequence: TGTGCCAGCAGCTTGGGCGACAGCATCACAGATACGCAGTATTTT. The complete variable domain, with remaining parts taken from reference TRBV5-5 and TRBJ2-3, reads DAGVTQSPTHLIKTRGQQVTLRCSPISGHKSVSWYQQVLGQGPQFIFQYYEKEERGRGNFPDRFSARQFPNYSSELNVNALLLGDSALYLCASSLGDSITDTQYFGPGTRLTVL.

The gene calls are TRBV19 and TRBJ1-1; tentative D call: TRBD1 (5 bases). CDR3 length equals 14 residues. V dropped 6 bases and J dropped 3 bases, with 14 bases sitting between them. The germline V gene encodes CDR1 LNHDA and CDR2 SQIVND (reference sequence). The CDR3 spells CASRENRDYTEAFF. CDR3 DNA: TGTGCCAGTAGAGAAAACCGGGACTACACTGAAGCTTTCTTT. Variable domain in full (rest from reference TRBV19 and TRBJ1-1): DGGITQSPKYLFRKEGQNVTLSCEQNLNHDAMYWYRQDPGQGLRLIYYSQIVNDFQKGDIAEGYSVSREKKESFPLTVTSAQKNPTAFYLCASRENRDYTEAFFGQGTRLTVV.